Presented here are 32 T cell receptor beta chains from one specimen sequenced in a study. TCRdb processed the RT-PCR reads anew with MiXCR; each CDR3 protein has one entry. There are approximately 720,000 distinct CDR3 sequences in the sample; approximately 15% occur only once, and roughly 3.6% lies in the top ten. Sequencing was performed on memory CD4+ T cells from blood. These receptor sequences come from a female donor in good health, serving as a healthy control.

In this sample, this clonotype turned up once. V usage is TRBV4-2 and J usage is TRBJ2-7; D perhaps matches TRBD1 (6 bases). The CDR3 sequence is 16 residues long. CDR1 and CDR2 from the germline V gene are LGHNA and YNFKEQ. V gave up 0 bases and J gave up 3 bases, with 15 bases separating them. CDR3 amino acids: CASSQDDSGQYYEQYF. CDR3 coding DNA: TGTGCCAGCAGCCAAGACGACTCCGGACAGTACTACGAGCAGTACTTC.

This clonotype was counted at least ten times. The J gene is TRBJ1-2, the V gene TRBV6-5; 7 bases map to TRBD1. Trimming took 2 bases from V and 8 from J; bases not matched to a gene: 17. The CDR3 extends over 17 amino acids. Germline V gene data show CDR1 as MNHEY and CDR2 as SVGAGI. This CDR3 is CASSYSPFFDRVRGYTF. CDR3 in DNA: TGTGCCAGCAGTTACAGTCCCTTTTTCGACAGGGTGCGCGGCTACACCTTC.

In this sample, this clonotype turned up once. This sequence may be a read error, since a much larger clone differs from it by one base. The chain has TRBV5-1 and TRBJ2-1, with TRBD2 matching over 9 bases. Looked up from germline, CDR1 is SGHRS and CDR2 is YFSETQ. The CDR3 is made up of 18 amino acids. This chain's CDR3 is CVSSLGLASILGDNEQFF. The CDR3 DNA sequence: TGCGTCAGCAGCCTAGGACTAGCGTCGATCCTTGGAGACAATGAGCAGTTCTTC.

This clonotype was detected ten times or more. J is TRBJ2-3 and V is TRBV20-1; D uncertain. Germline CDR1 reads DFQATT; CDR2 reads SNEGSKA (reference sequence). CDR3 length equals 16 residues. The V end was cut by 0 bases, the J end by 2 bases, with 15 bases between. CDR3 residues: CSARDHKRANTDTQYF. The CDR3 DNA reads TGCAGTGCTAGAGATCATAAGCGCGCTAACACAGATACGCAGTATTTT.

The DNA for the CDR3 is TGTGCCTGGAACCCGGGGGGCGACCAGCCCCAGCATTTT. It specifies CAWNPGGDQPQHF. The genes are TRBV30 and TRBJ1-5, with a weak D call TRBD1 (6 bases). Trimming removed 4 bases from V and 7 bases from J, with 14 bases in between. The CDR3 contains 13 residues. Germline loops: CDR1 GTSNPN, CDR2 SVGIG (reference sequence).

V and J are TRBV10-3 and TRBJ2-7, with D perhaps matching TRBD1 (6 bases). Germline V CDR1 and CDR2: ENHRY, SYGVKD. V was shortened by 4 bases and J by 3 bases, with 10 bases between the two germline ends. This CDR3 region has 13 residues. The chain's CDR3 is CAISGQVVYEQYF. CDR3 sequence (DNA): TGTGCCATCAGTGGACAGGTTGTCTACGAGCAGTACTTC.

The table lists this clonotype with a few counts. V is TRBV20-1 and J is TRBJ1-4; possible D gene TRBD1, 6 bases. The germline V and J ends were trimmed by 5 bases and 3 bases, with 10 bases remaining between them. This CDR3 is built from 13 residues. The V gene's germline CDR1 is DFQATT and CDR2 SNEGSKA (reference sequence). For the CDR3, the DNA is TGCAGTGCTCAACAGGGTCCTAATGAAAAACTGTTTTTT. Its translation is CSAQQGPNEKLFF.

This clonotype was counted many times. The gene calls are TRBV20-1 and TRBJ2-7; 10 nucleotides line up with TRBD1. The V segment lost 6 bases and the J segment 0 bases; nucleotides outside the gene matches: 5. The germline V gene has CDR1 DFQATT and CDR2 SNEGSKA (reference sequence). The length of the CDR3 is 14 residues. The CDR3 protein is CSARDRGFSYEQYF. In DNA, the CDR3 is TGCAGTGCCAGGGACAGGGGATTCTCCTACGAGCAGTACTTC.

This clonotype was seen more than once but under ten times. The chain links TRBV5-1 to TRBJ2-2, with TRBD2 matching 11 bases. Germline values: CDR1 SGHRS, CDR2 YFSETQ. The CDR3 runs 17 residues. V gave up 4 bases and J gave up 3 bases; unmatched junction bases: 8. In DNA, the CDR3 is TGCGCCAGCAGCAAAGGACTAGCGGGTCCCTACACCGGGGAGCTGTTTTTT. As protein: CASSKGLAGPYTGELFF.

CDR3 amino acids: CSAIGTAGAPTDTQYF. The CDR3, as DNA: TGCAGTGCCATCGGGACCGCAGGGGCTCCCACAGATACGCAGTATTTT. The chain joins TRBV20-1 to TRBJ2-3, with D possibly being TRBD1 (6 bases). V lost 6 bases and J lost 2, with 21 bases in between. This CDR3 has 16 amino acids. Germline V gene sequence: CDR1 DFQATT, CDR2 SNEGSKA (reference sequence).

In this sample, this clonotype turned up a few times. The J gene is TRBJ2-5, the V gene TRBV5-1; perhaps TRBD2 as D (5 bases). This CDR3 has 15 residues. Germline CDR1 is SGHRS and CDR2 is YFSETQ. Trimming took off 1 base at V and 5 bases at J, with 15 bases between the two ends. CDR3 DNA sequence: TGCGCCAGCAGCTTGACCGACCCCGGCGGGGAGACCCAGTACTTC. This gives the protein CASSLTDPGGETQYF. The variable domain in full, completed from reference TRBV5-1 and TRBJ2-5, reads KAGVTQTPRYLIKTRGQQVTLSCSPISGHRSVSWYQQTPGQGLQFLFEYFSETQRNKGNFPGRFSGRQFSNSRSEMNVSTLELGDSALYLCASSLTDPGGETQYFGPGTRLLVL.

There are a few counts of this clonotype. This chain connects TRBV7-2 to TRBJ2-3, with 11 bases fitting TRBD2. The germline V gene encodes CDR1 SGHTA and CDR2 FQGNSA. Trimming took 1 base from V and 0 from J; bases not matched to a gene: 9. This CDR3 is 19 amino acids long. The CDR3 region is CASSLVPGTSGSSTDTQYF. CDR3 bases: TGTGCCAGCAGCTTAGTCCCCGGGACTAGCGGAAGCAGCACAGATACGCAGTATTTT.

V and J are TRBV5-4 and TRBJ2-7; 7 bases are shared with TRBD1. From germline, CDR1 is SGHNT and CDR2 YYREEE (reference sequence). CDR3 length equals 15 residues. The J segment lost 5 bases and the V segment lost 2 bases, leaving 10 bases of the junction unmatched. CDR3 protein: CASSFGQVRANEQYF. The CDR3 DNA sequence: TGTGCCAGCAGCTTTGGACAGGTACGGGCCAACGAGCAGTACTTC.

This clonotype came up a few times. The rearrangement links TRBV6-6 to TRBJ1-5; TRBD1 aligns across 10 bases. This CDR3 comprises 18 residues. The germline V gene encodes CDR1 MNHNY and CDR2 SVGAGI (reference sequence). Losses at the gene ends were 8 bases for V and 6 bases for J; bases not matched to a gene: 19. CDR3 nucleotides: TGTGCCAGCGGTCGACAGGGGGCATCGGCTAGGGGGGGTCAGCCCCAGCATTTT. Translated: CASGRQGASARGGQPQHF.

The sample holds a few counts of this clonotype. V and J are TRBV3-1 and TRBJ2-2; 8 positions match TRBD2. V shed 1 base, J shed 6 bases, and the junction held 7 bases outside the gene matches. The CDR3 spans 16 residues. Germline V gene lookup returns CDR1 LGHDT and CDR2 YNNKEL (reference sequence). The CDR3 DNA reads TGTGCCAGCAGCCAAGCAATAGCGGGGATTGCCGGGGAGCTGTTTTTT. Protein product: CASSQAIAGIAGELFF.

The rearrangement joins TRBV29-1 to TRBJ1-2; D is unresolved. Germline CDR1 is SQVTM and CDR2 is ANQGSEA. There are 13 residues in the CDR3. The V end lost 4 bases, the J end lost 8 bases, and 17 bases lay between the germline ends. The CDR3 loop is CSVGSVGGGGYTF. The CDR3 region has the DNA TGCAGCGTTGGAAGCGTGGGCGGCGGAGGCTACACCTTC.

This clonotype turned up a few times. This chain uses TRBV6-2 or TRBV6-3 with TRBJ2-7, with 7 positions matching TRBD1. The CDR3 covers 13 residues. V shed 3 bases and J 6 bases; nucleotides not matched to a gene: 5. Germline V gene lookup returns CDR1 MNHEY and CDR2 SVGEGT. CDR3 nucleotide sequence: TGTGCCAGCAGTTATGGACAGGCCACCGAGCAGTACTTC. Protein product: CASSYGQATEQYF.

This clonotype has a handful of counts. The chain carries TRBV20-1 and TRBJ1-5; 10 bases are a match to TRBD1. There are 13 residues in the CDR3. The junction had 13 bases not matched to a gene; V was cut back by 7 bases and J by 13 bases. Germline V gene sequence: CDR1 DFQATT, CDR2 SNEGSKA (reference sequence). The CDR3 region is CSVTDRGTPFQHF. DNA of the CDR3: TGCAGTGTCACGGACAGGGGGACCCCTTTTCAGCATTTT.

V is TRBV7-9 and J is TRBJ2-1; TRBD2 agrees at 10 bases. V gave up 5 bases and J gave up 6 bases; unmatched junction bases: 7. Germline V gene data show CDR1 as SEHNR and CDR2 as FQNEAQ (reference sequence). The CDR3 has 15 amino acids. For the CDR3, the DNA is TGTGCCAGCAGCGCGGGACTAGCGTATGGCAATGAGCAGTTCTTC. Translation: CASSAGLAYGNEQFF.

A few counts support this clonotype. The chain joins TRBV6-5 to TRBJ1-2; the D is unclear. Deletions cut 6 bases from V and 7 bases from J, with 15 bases between. This CDR3 is 13 amino acids long. Germline CDR1 is MNHEY and CDR2 is SVGAGI. The CDR3 spells CASSLHSGRGYTF. The CDR3 DNA is TGTGCCAGCAGCCTCCATAGTGGACGTGGCTACACCTTC.

The chain recombines TRBV19 with TRBJ1-1; TRBD1 is a possible D gene (5 bases). The CDR3 is 15 residues long. Trimming pared 3 bases from V and 1 base from J, leaving 12 bases between. CDR1 and CDR2 from the germline V gene are LNHDA and SQIVND (reference sequence). CDR3 region: CASSIPGRQNTEAFF. The CDR3, as DNA: TGTGCCAGTAGTATTCCGGGACGGCAGAACACTGAAGCTTTCTTT.

This clonotype has a handful of counts. The chain links TRBV12-3 or TRBV12-4 to TRBJ2-7, with no clear D. The CDR3 is made up of 14 amino acids. Trimming pared 3 bases from V and 0 bases from J, leaving 9 bases between. This CDR3 reads CASSFTQSSYEQYF. Written as DNA, the CDR3 is TGTGCCAGCAGTTTTACTCAGAGCTCCTACGAGCAGTACTTC.

The sample holds a few counts of this clonotype. This chain joins TRBV7-9 and TRBJ2-3, with D uncertain. CDR3 length: 15 residues. Germline CDR1 SEHNR, CDR2 FQNEAQ (reference sequence). V was cut by 2 bases and J by 2 bases, with 11 bases left in between. The CDR3 DNA is TGTGCCAGCAGCTTAATGGCGGCAGCCACAGATACGCAGTATTTT. Amino acids: CASSLMAAATDTQYF.

The rearrangement joins TRBV9 to TRBJ2-5, with D perhaps TRBD1 or TRBD2 (5 bases each). This CDR3 region has 15 residues. Trimming took off 4 bases at V and 5 bases at J, with 18 bases between the two ends. In germline, CDR1 is SGDLS, CDR2 YYNGEE. The CDR3, as DNA: TGTGCCAGCAGCCCGGCGGCAGGGAGCTCGGAGACCCAGTACTTC. Protein: CASSPAAGSSETQYF.

The chain combines TRBV5-8 with TRBJ1-1; D possibly corresponds to TRBD1 (5 bases). Deletions cut 5 bases from V and 1 base from J, with 15 bases between. The CDR3 has 15 amino acids. Germline V lookup: CDR1 SGHTS, CDR2 YDEGEE. The CDR3 DNA reads as TGTGCCAGCAGACTCCGGGACCGAAAGAACACTGAAGCTTTCTTT. Its translation: CASRLRDRKNTEAFF. The full variable domain, rest sourced from reference TRBV5-8 and TRBJ1-1, is EAGVTQSPTHLIKTRGQQATLRCSPISGHTSVYWYQQALGLGLQFLLWYDEGEERNRGNFPPRFSGRQFPNYSSELNVNALELEDSALYLCASRLRDRKNTEAFFGQGTRLTVV.

This clonotype was seen repeatedly, ten times or more. This chain links TRBV6-5 with TRBJ1-2; 8 bases fit TRBD1. V lost 5 bases, J lost 7 bases, and 12 bases stayed unmatched. This CDR3 has 15 amino acids. CDR1 is MNHEY, CDR2 SVGAGI, per germline. CDR3 nucleotides: TGTGCCAGCAGTCCCTATCGGACAGGGAGGATTGGCTACACCTTC. Residues: CASSPYRTGRIGYTF.

The rearrangement joins TRBV6-2 or TRBV6-3 to TRBJ2-1; 11 bases are shared with TRBD2. V shed 6 bases, J shed 9 bases, and the junction held 10 bases outside the gene matches. The germline V gene has CDR1 MNHEY and CDR2 SVGEGT. CDR3 length: 15 amino acids. The chain's CDR3 is CASSLAGGEAPEQFF. The DNA for the CDR3 is TGTGCCAGCAGCTTAGCGGGGGGGGAGGCGCCTGAGCAGTTCTTC.

This chain uses TRBV6-5 with TRBJ1-2; a weak D match, TRBD1 (5 bases). Trimming shortened V by 7 bases and J by 1 base, and 13 bases separated the two germline ends. This CDR3 contains 14 residues. Germline V gives CDR1 MNHEY, CDR2 SVGAGI. The CDR3 DNA reads TGTGCCAGCACATACGGGGGGATTAACTATGGCTACACCTTC. Protein product: CASTYGGINYGYTF.

This clonotype was recorded only once. V and J are TRBV6-1 and TRBJ1-1, with D maybe TRBD1 (5 bases). The germline V gene has CDR1 MNHNS and CDR2 SASEGT. The CDR3 sequence is 14 residues long. V was shortened by 8 bases and J by 3 bases, with 16 bases between the two germline ends. CDR3 protein: CASGGGMGDTEAFF. DNA for the CDR3: TGTGCCAGCGGGGGTGGAATGGGGGACACTGAAGCTTTCTTT.

This chain connects TRBV5-4 to TRBJ2-2; 7 positions match TRBD2. The CDR3 length is 18 residues. Germline loops: CDR1 SGHNT, CDR2 YYREEE (reference sequence). The junction had 15 bases not matched to a gene; V was cut back by 3 bases and J by 4 bases. The CDR3 is CASSWGGGRFSGTGELFF. CDR3 bases: TGTGCCAGCAGCTGGGGGGGTGGCAGGTTCAGTGGCACCGGGGAGCTGTTTTTT. The full variable domain, with the rest looked up from reference TRBV5-4 and TRBJ2-2, is ETGVTQSPTHLIKTRGQQVTLRCSSQSGHNTVSWYQQALGQGPQFIFQYYREEENGRGNFPPRFSGLQFPNYSSELNVNALELDDSALYLCASSWGGGRFSGTGELFFGEGSRLTVL.

The J gene is TRBJ1-1, the V gene TRBV12-3 or TRBV12-4; 9 positions match TRBD1. This CDR3 contains 14 residues. Losses at the gene ends were 5 bases for V and 4 bases for J; bases not matched to a gene: 5. CDR3 coding DNA: TGTGCCAGCAGTAGGGACAGGGCCGCCACTGAAGCTTTCTTT. This gives the protein CASSRDRAATEAFF.

There are a few counts of this clonotype. The chain is built from TRBV19 and TRBJ1-3; 8 bases map to TRBD1. CDR3 length: 13 residues. CDR1 and CDR2 (germline): LNHDA, SQIVND (reference sequence). V shed 7 bases, J shed 6 bases, and the junction held 5 bases outside the gene matches. Here the CDR3 reads CASIAGGLNTIYF. In DNA form, the CDR3 reads TGTGCCAGTATCGCAGGGGGCTTAAACACCATATATTTT.